This T cell receptor beta chain stems from a study of control samples from healthy donors and cancer patients. Produced via immunoSEQ multiplex PCR; TCRdb's table is partial and in-frame only. The sample holds 120,000 or so clones, 75% to 95% seen once. This CDR3 has 14 amino acids. CDR1 is MNHEY and CDR2 is SVGEGT in the germline V gene. V lost 4 bases, J lost 2 bases, and 9 bases lay in between. The chain links TRBV6-2 or TRBV6-3 to TRBJ1-3; D might be TRBD1 (6 bases). Sequencing was performed on blood. The source is a young man in good health. The CDR3 nucleotides read TGTGCCAGCAGTTTGGACAGAACTGGAAACACCATATATTTT. The encoded protein is CASSLDRTGNTIYF.